These 3 T cell receptor beta chains originate from one sample sequenced in a study of cytomegalovirus exposure and HLA in healthy donors. The PCR employed 60 Vbeta primers together with 13 Jbeta primers. Profiled with immunoSEQ multiplex PCR; TCRdb holds only in-frame clones, not every one. This table holds 270,000 or so clones, about 90% found once. Sequencing used PBMCs. The receptors originated from a girl aged 2-15 years in good health and CMV-seronegative.

V is TRBV19 and J is TRBJ1-6; D unresolved. Germline V gene data show CDR1 as LNHDA and CDR2 as SQIVND (reference sequence). This CDR3 region has 14 residues. The V end lost 5 bases, the J end lost 1 base, and 6 bases lay between the germline ends. CDR3 nucleotide sequence: TGTGCCAGTAGTGTGAGTTCCTATAATTCACCCCTCCACTTT. Protein product: CASSVSSYNSPLHF.

The genes are TRBV13 and TRBJ2-7; 13 bases agree with TRBD2. The CDR3 consists of 14 residues. Germline CDR1 PRHDT, CDR2 FYEKMQ (reference sequence). Trimming removed 4 bases from V and 5 bases from J; junction bases left unmatched: 2. The DNA of the CDR3 is TGTGCCAGCAGCTCGGGACTAGCGGGGAACGAGCAGTACTTC. It yields the protein CASSSGLAGNEQYF.

This rearrangement joins TRBV30 to TRBJ2-5; 9 positions match TRBD1. Germline lookup yields CDR1 GTSNPN and CDR2 SVGIG (reference sequence). With 1 base clipped from V and 5 bases from J, the junction kept 8 bases outside the gene matches. The CDR3 length is 15 residues. Here the CDR3 reads CAWSALGTGTETQYF. DNA for the CDR3: TGTGCCTGGAGTGCGCTAGGGACAGGGACGGAGACCCAGTACTTC.